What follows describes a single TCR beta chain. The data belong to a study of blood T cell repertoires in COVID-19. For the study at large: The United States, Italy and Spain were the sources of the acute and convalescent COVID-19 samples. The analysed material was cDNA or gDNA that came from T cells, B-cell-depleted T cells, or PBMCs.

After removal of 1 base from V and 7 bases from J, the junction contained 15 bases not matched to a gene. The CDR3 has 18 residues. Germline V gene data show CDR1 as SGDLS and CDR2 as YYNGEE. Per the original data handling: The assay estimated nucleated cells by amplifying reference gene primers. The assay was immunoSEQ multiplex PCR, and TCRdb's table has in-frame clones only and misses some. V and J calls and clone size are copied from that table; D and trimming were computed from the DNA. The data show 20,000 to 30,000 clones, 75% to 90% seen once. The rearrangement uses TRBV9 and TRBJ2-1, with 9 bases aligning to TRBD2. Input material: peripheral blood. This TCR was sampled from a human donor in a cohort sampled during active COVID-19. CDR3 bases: TGTGCCAGCAGCGTACGCCATTCTCGCGGGGGGGCGGGTAATGAGCAGTTCTTC. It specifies CASSVRHSRGGAGNEQFF.